Each of the 27 T cell receptor beta chains below was sequenced from the same sample in a study of OX40 agonist ivuxolimab in advanced cancers. TCRdb keeps only in-frame clones here, not all; method: immunoSEQ multiplex PCR. Of 90,000 to 95,000 clones listed, 87% are singletons. The material was CD4+ or CD8+ T cells sorted from blood, obtained in a trial of the OX40 agonist ivuxolimab. The receptors derive from an adult with an advanced solid tumor such as melanoma, head and neck, liver or kidney cancer.

The J gene is TRBJ2-2, the V gene TRBV6-6; D possibly corresponds to TRBD1 (6 bases). Trimming took 6 bases from V and 1 from J, leaving 9 bases between them. There are 14 residues in the CDR3. CDR1 MNHNY and CDR2 SVGAGI come from the germline V gene (reference sequence). The CDR3 loop is CASRDSLNTGELFF. In DNA form, the CDR3 reads TGTGCCAGCAGGGACAGCCTGAACACCGGGGAGCTGTTTTTT.

The chain combines TRBV7-8 with TRBJ1-5; D is ambiguous. This CDR3 comprises 14 residues. Trimming removed 6 bases at V and 2 bases at J, with 11 bases between. From germline, CDR1 is SGHVS and CDR2 FQNEAQ. CDR3: CASSHRGRNQPQHF. As DNA, the CDR3 is TGTGCCAGCAGTCATCGAGGGCGCAATCAGCCCCAGCATTTT. Supplemented by reference TRBV7-8 and TRBJ1-5, the full variable domain reads GAGVSQSPRYKVAKRGQDVALRCDPISGHVSLFWYQQALGQGPEFLTYFQNEAQLDKSGLPSDRFFAERPEGSVSTLKIQRTQQEDSAVYLCASSHRGRNQPQHFGDGTRLSIL.

This clone appeared a single time. The V gene is TRBV9, the J gene TRBJ2-1, with a possible D match to TRBD2 (5 bases). Germline lookup yields CDR1 SGDLS and CDR2 YYNGEE. The CDR3 has 12 residues. Trimming shortened V by 0 bases and J by 9 bases, and 7 bases separated the two germline ends. The CDR3 region has the DNA TGTGCCAGCAGCGTAGGGAGGACTGAGCAGTTCTTC. It specifies CASSVGRTEQFF.

The genes are TRBV15 and TRBJ1-1, with 8 bases fitting TRBD1. V was clipped by 5 bases and J by 3 bases; unmatched bases: 5. The CDR3 runs to 14 residues. Germline CDR1 is LNHNV and CDR2 is YYDKDF (reference sequence). CDR3 in amino acids: CATSLRGQDTEAFF. The CDR3 DNA follows: TGTGCCACCAGCCTCAGGGGGCAGGACACTGAAGCTTTCTTT.

J is TRBJ1-5 and V is TRBV5-3; D may be TRBD1 (5 bases). TRBV5-3 is an open reading frame, and its role is uncertain. CDR3 size: 16 residues. V gave up 0 bases and J gave up 1 base, with 11 bases separating them. The CDR3 protein is CARSLAWRGSNQPQHF. DNA for the CDR3: TGTGCCAGAAGCTTGGCCTGGAGGGGAAGCAATCAGCCCCAGCATTTT.

The CDR3 sequence is CASSLAGTSSYNEQFF. DNA for the CDR3: TGTGCCAGCAGCTTAGCCGGGACCAGCTCCTACAATGAGCAGTTCTTC. The chain recombines TRBV11-2 with TRBJ2-1; D may correspond to TRBD1 or TRBD2 (5 bases each). Trimming left V 1 base short and J 0 bases short, with 10 bases between. The V gene's germline CDR1 is SGHAT and CDR2 FQNNGV. CDR3 length: 16 residues.

CDR3 nucleotide sequence: TGTGCCAGCAGTGTGGGCGGCAGGGGCTCCTACGAGCAGTACGTC. It translates to CASSVGGRGSYEQYV. The V call is TRBV2, the J call TRBJ2-7; tentatively, D is TRBD1 (6 bases). V shed 4 bases and J shed 0 bases, with 13 bases lying between them. Germline CDR1 reads SNHLY; CDR2 reads FYNNEI. This CDR3 region has 15 residues.

The gene calls are TRBV19 and TRBJ1-2; 9 bases line up with TRBD1. V lost 1 base, J lost 13 bases, and 10 bases stayed unmatched. The CDR3 has 14 residues. Germline values: CDR1 LNHDA, CDR2 SQIVND (reference sequence). The CDR3 nucleotides read TGTGCCAGTAGTATAGGGCCGGGACAGGGTGTTTTCACCTTC. This translates into CASSIGPGQGVFTF.

J is TRBJ1-2 and V is TRBV2; D is possibly TRBD1 (6 bases). From germline, CDR1 is SNHLY and CDR2 FYNNEI. The CDR3 totals 15 residues. V gave up 5 bases and J gave up 6 bases, with 19 bases separating them. The DNA for the CDR3 is TGTGCCAGCAGTATTGATCAGGGGCGGCAGGATGGCTACACCTTC. It translates to CASSIDQGRQDGYTF. Full variable domain (outside the CDR3, taken from reference TRBV2 and TRBJ1-2): EPEVTQTPSHQVTQMGQEVILRCVPISNHLYFYWYRQILGQKVEFLVSFYNNEISEKSEIFDDQFSVERPDGSNFTLKIRSTKLEDSAMYFCASSIDQGRQDGYTFGSGTRLTVV.

This chain connects TRBV6-1 to TRBJ1-2; no clear D gene. There are 13 residues in the CDR3. Looked up from germline, CDR1 is MNHNS and CDR2 is SASEGT. The ends were cut back, 2 bases at V and 4 bases at J, with 8 bases in the middle. CDR3 loop: CASSERPPYGYTF. In DNA form, the CDR3 reads TGTGCCAGCAGTGAAAGGCCGCCCTATGGCTACACCTTC.

V gene TRBV10-2 combines with J gene TRBJ2-1; 7 bases line up with TRBD1. This CDR3 region has 14 residues. Germline CDR1 reads WSHSY; CDR2 reads SAAADI. With 0 bases clipped from V and 8 bases from J, the junction kept 4 bases outside the gene matches. CDR3: CASSESKGGHEQFF. CDR3 nucleotides: TGCGCCAGCAGTGAGTCAAAAGGGGGCCATGAGCAGTTCTTC.

The chain has TRBV2 and TRBJ2-3; D is uncertain. With 8 bases removed from V and 2 bases from J, the gap between germline ends came to 8 bases. Germline loops: CDR1 SNHLY, CDR2 FYNNEI. The CDR3 totals 12 residues. CDR3 sequence: CASRPDTDTQYF. The CDR3 DNA follows: TGTGCCAGCCGGCCAGACACAGATACGCAGTATTTT.

This rearrangement joins TRBV28 to TRBJ1-2, with D unclear. With 3 bases removed from V and 2 bases from J, the gap between germline ends came to 7 bases. The CDR3 is 13 residues long. Germline V CDR1 and CDR2: MDHEN, SYDVKM. DNA for the CDR3: TGTGCCAGCAGTTTTGCCCCGAACTATGGCTACACCTTC. Its protein product is CASSFAPNYGYTF.

Only a few counts were recorded for this clone. The V call is TRBV28, the J call TRBJ1-2; 9 positions agree with TRBD1. Germline CDR1 and CDR2: MDHEN and SYDVKM. The V gene end was trimmed by 5 bases and the J gene end by 6 bases; junction bases not matched to a gene: 10. The CDR3 length is 15 residues. CDR3 nucleotides: TGTGCCAGCAGTCGCCCCGGACAGGGGAACCATGGCTACACCTTC. It translates to CASSRPGQGNHGYTF.

This chain links TRBV19 with TRBJ1-5, with 8 bases matching TRBD1. J gave up 5 bases and V 5 bases, and 11 bases lay outside the gene matches. Germline V gives CDR1 LNHDA, CDR2 SQIVND (reference sequence). The CDR3 consists of 16 residues. Here the CDR3 reads CASSLRTGLRDQPQHF. CDR3 DNA: TGTGCCAGTAGTTTAAGGACAGGGTTGAGGGATCAGCCCCAGCATTTT.

V gene TRBV5-1 combines with J gene TRBJ2-1; no definite D call. The CDR3 extends over 16 amino acids. CDR1 SGHRS and CDR2 YFSETQ come from the germline V gene. V was shortened by 0 bases and J by 0 bases, with 10 bases between the two germline ends. The CDR3 DNA sequence: TGCGCCAGCAGCTTGGACCCGGCGAGCTCCTACAATGAGCAGTTCTTC. Residues: CASSLDPASSYNEQFF.

The J gene is TRBJ2-2, the V gene TRBV6-1, with TRBD1 identical over 12 bases. Looked up from germline, CDR1 is MNHNS and CDR2 is SASEGT. The J segment lost 5 bases and the V segment lost 4 bases, leaving 5 bases of the junction unmatched. The CDR3 spans 16 residues. The CDR3 protein is CASSVGTGGLTGELFF. The CDR3 coding sequence is TGTGCCAGCAGTGTAGGGACAGGGGGCCTAACCGGGGAGCTGTTTTTT.

The chain is built from TRBV10-1 and TRBJ2-5; 7 nucleotides agree with TRBD1. Germline lookup yields CDR1 WNHNN and CDR2 SYGVQD (reference sequence). The trim removed 0 bases at V and 5 bases at J, leaving 6 bases unmatched. This CDR3 contains 15 residues. DNA for the CDR3: TGCGCCAGCAGTGAGTCGACAGGGTTTGGCGAGACCCAGTACTTC. It translates to CASSESTGFGETQYF.

This clone was observed a single time. The genes are TRBV28 and TRBJ1-2; D is perhaps TRBD1 (6 bases). Germline V CDR1 and CDR2: MDHEN, SYDVKM. Trimming pared 5 bases from V and 6 bases from J, leaving 16 bases between. The CDR3 extends over 14 amino acids. CDR3 coding DNA: TGTGCCAGCAGTCCCCCAGGGGTTGTGCATGGCTACACCTTC. Amino acid sequence: CASSPPGVVHGYTF.

The J gene is TRBJ2-2, the V gene TRBV2; possible D gene TRBD1, 6 bases. The CDR3 spans 16 residues. Looked up from germline, CDR1 is SNHLY and CDR2 is FYNNEI. V lost 6 bases and J 7 bases, leaving 21 bases between the germline ends. CDR3 amino acids: CASSLDSRQVDGELFF. The CDR3 DNA reads as TGTGCCAGCAGCCTGGACTCGCGACAGGTAGACGGGGAGCTGTTTTTT.

Only a few counts were recorded for this clone. The rearrangement uses TRBV20-1 and TRBJ2-3, with D possibly being TRBD1 or TRBD2 (6 bases each). Trimming took 8 bases from V and 12 from J, leaving 18 bases between them. This CDR3 is 11 amino acids long. Germline V lookup: CDR1 DFQATT, CDR2 SNEGSKA (reference sequence). CDR3 sequence reads: CSPKGGVFQYF. For the CDR3, the DNA is TGCAGTCCCAAGGGGGGAGTATTCCAGTATTTT.

The chain carries TRBV2 and TRBJ1-1; D gene ambiguous. There are 13 residues in the CDR3. The germline gives CDR1 SNHLY, CDR2 FYNNEI. V was pared by 7 bases and J by 4 bases, with 13 bases between. CDR3 amino acids: CASKFDVGTEAFF. DNA for the CDR3: TGTGCCAGCAAGTTTGATGTAGGCACTGAAGCTTTCTTT. Looking up the rest from reference TRBV2 and TRBJ1-1 gives the full variable domain: EPEVTQTPSHQVTQMGQEVILRCVPISNHLYFYWYRQILGQKVEFLVSFYNNEISEKSEIFDDQFSVERPDGSNFTLKIRSTKLEDSAMYFCASKFDVGTEAFFGQGTRLTVV.

The chain employs TRBV6-6 and TRBJ1-1; D is unresolved. Germline V gives CDR1 MNHNY, CDR2 SVGAGI (reference sequence). This CDR3 contains 14 residues. Trimming pared 0 bases from V and 5 bases from J, leaving 10 bases between. In nucleotides, the CDR3 is TGTGCCAGCAGTTACTCGCCCTCCCAAACTGAAGCTTTCTTT. Protein product: CASSYSPSQTEAFF.

The chain recombines TRBV6-1 with TRBJ2-5; either TRBD1 or TRBD2 may supply D (5 bases each). Germline values: CDR1 MNHNS, CDR2 SASEGT. The CDR3 runs to 14 residues. The ends were cut back, 4 bases at V and 11 bases at J, with 20 bases in the middle. The DNA for the CDR3 is TGTGCCAGCAGTGGGGGACGGGAATCGCGAGGGCAGTACTTC. Protein product: CASSGGRESRGQYF.

The rearrangement links TRBV11-3 to TRBJ2-1; 15 bases match TRBD2. Germline CDR1 reads SGHNT; CDR2 reads YENEEA. Trimming at V came to 10 bases and at J to 2 bases, leaving 6 bases not matched to a gene. The CDR3 consists of 16 residues. In DNA, the CDR3 is TGTGCCACCGGGACTAGCGGGGGGCTGGCCTACAATGAGCAGTTCTTC. This encodes CATGTSGGLAYNEQFF.

V is TRBV7-3 and J is TRBJ2-3, with 7 bases matching TRBD2. There are 15 residues in the CDR3. CDR1 is SGHTA, CDR2 FQGTGA, per germline. The trim removed 7 bases at V and 1 base at J, leaving 8 bases unmatched. CDR3 in DNA: TGTGCCAGCACGGGCGACGGGAGGCGCACAGATACGCAGTATTTT. It is translated as CASTGDGRRTDTQYF.

This clone was counted once. The rearrangement links TRBV9 to TRBJ1-2; D is possibly TRBD1 (6 bases). This CDR3 region has 13 residues. The V gene's germline CDR1 is SGDLS and CDR2 YYNGEE. V gave up 2 bases and J gave up 7 bases, with 12 bases separating them. The CDR3 sequence: CASSVTGSGGYTF. The CDR3 DNA reads as TGTGCCAGCAGCGTTACAGGGTCCGGTGGCTACACCTTC.